This T cell receptor beta chain was sequenced for a study of T cells in Graves' hyperthyroidism and ophthalmopathy. Study-level points and caveats: Most clonotypes that expanded in the thyroid above 0.001 also showed up in blood.

Amplified TCR beta CDR3 regions derived from RNA transcripts. Primed by the HTBI set, a first-round RT-PCR was run on the TCR CDR3. TCRdb independently ran MiXCR on the multiplex PCR reads; one entry per CDR3 protein. The table shows hundreds of thousands of distinct CDR3 sequences, with roughly a third occurring only once. Hyperthyroidism of Graves' type that showed no ophthalmopathy progression within 18 months was stable. Uncontrolled infection, other autoimmune disease, pregnancy or lactation led to exclusion. On the basis of clinical symptoms, serum thyroxine and TRAb, thyroid ultrasound and orbital computed tomography, diagnoses were made. As for this clonotype: The antigen remains undetermined.

There are 15 residues in the CDR3. The V end lost 4 bases, the J end lost 6 bases, and 16 bases lay between the germline ends. The chain couples TRBV12-3 or TRBV12-4 to TRBJ1-5, with D unresolved. Sequencing was done on a sample of blood. The TCR originated in a middle-aged woman with Graves' hyperthyroidism. CDR3 sequence: CASSYSGGPGQPQHF. The DNA for the CDR3 is TGTGCCAGCAGTTACTCGGGTGGGCCCGGTCAGCCCCAGCATTTT.